This T cell receptor beta chain was identified during a study of lymphopenia after photon versus proton radiotherapy. CDR3 length: 11 amino acids. Germline V gene data show CDR1 as GTSNPN and CDR2 as SVGIG (reference sequence). The ends were cut back, 3 bases at V and 16 bases at J, with 16 bases in the middle. The data were produced by immunoSEQ multiplex PCR, yet TCRdb's version contains in-frame clones alone and is incomplete. The sample records about 65,000 clones, around 87% being singletons. The sample consisted of peripheral blood, taken from a patient treated with proton-based radiotherapy. The V gene is TRBV30, the J gene TRBJ1-5, with no clear D. The sequence was collected from a man older than 75 with esophageal cancer. The CDR3 region is CAWSYGGLPHF. The CDR3 DNA reads TGTGCCTGGAGCTACGGAGGATTGCCTCATTTT.